These T cell receptor beta chains were read from a single sample in a study of cytomegalovirus exposure and HLA in healthy donors. This table comes from immunoSEQ multiplex PCR, and its TCRdb copy is limited to in-frame clones, with some not included. The sample gives some 90,000 clones, less than 85% of which show up once; approximately 5.6% is in the top ten. Sequencing used PBMCs. These receptors all stem from a man in his thirties or forties in good health and CMV-seropositive. Each CDR3 is given without its conserved first and last residue. The order of the fields is J gene, V gene, clone size, CDR3 protein. Not all rows give a size; the values are once, few, many and, for expanded clones, a class.

J gene: TRBJ2-6; V gene: TRBV2; clone size: NA; CDR3 protein: ASSGGDLWGREFGANVLT
J gene: TRBJ1-2; V gene: TRBV5-1; clone size: NA; CDR3 protein: ASSLESGLKKTYGYT
J gene: TRBJ2-1; V gene: TRBV7-2; clone size: NA; CDR3 protein: ASSLGSGVGYNEQF
J gene: TRBJ1-6; V gene: TRBV18; clone size: NA; CDR3 protein: ASSTTGPSSYNSPLH
J gene: TRBJ2-1; V gene: TRBV29-1; clone size: NA; CDR3 protein: SVDPGLAYNEQF
J gene: TRBJ2-1; V gene: TRBV25-1; clone size: NA; CDR3 protein: ASIYGTGGLNEQF
J gene: TRBJ1-2; V gene: TRBV29-1; clone size: NA; CDR3 protein: SVSPGGAPLDGYT
J gene: TRBJ2-7; V gene: TRBV27; clone size: few; CDR3 protein: ASSSQGRGRYEQY
J gene: TRBJ2-2; V gene: TRBV19; clone size: NA; CDR3 protein: ASSMRTVNTGELF
J gene: TRBJ1-5; V gene: TRBV2; clone size: once; CDR3 protein: ALTPRQGSFQPQH
J gene: TRBJ2-5; V gene: TRBV13; clone size: NA; CDR3 protein: ASSFVGSRETQY
J gene: TRBJ2-2; V gene: TRBV12-1; clone size: NA; CDR3 protein: ASSSRLVTGELF
J gene: TRBJ2-7; V gene: TRBV30; clone size: NA; CDR3 protein: AWSPRGARDEQY